The T cell receptor (beta chain) described here comes from a study of T cell repertoires in cytomegalovirus infection (dated by TCRdb to about 2019). The study in broad terms: Donor HLA type was relevant to the analysis, because carriage of CMV infection together with the matching HLA type was indicated by public TCR beta signatures.

This clonotype was detected only a few times. This receptor's antigen is unknown. Per-base qualities were not stored, and no clone one base away is much larger. The CDR3 has 16 amino acids, counting the end cysteine and phenylalanine. The entry retains the CDR3 DNA only, 48 bases that are in frame from base 1. The germline V gene gives CDR1 as SGHAT and CDR2 as FQNNGV. Relative to germline, V is missing 5 bases and J is missing 4 bases, with 8 bases of the junction outside any gene match. Sequenced using an Illumina HiSeq 1500. The public reads were reprocessed in TCRdb via fastp at Q25 and MiXCR, keeping in-frame beta chains. Rows merge per CDR3 protein into single entries with the most common DNA and genes. This sample lists 290,000 or so distinct CDR3 sequences; over 20% were detected once. Together, the top ten hold approximately 15% of the sample. What the study reported, not specific to this receptor: Carriers of CMV infection plus the relevant HLA type were discriminated by the cumulative frequency of public TCR beta family members in the study cohort and in an independent approximately 350-donor cohort. The ex vivo response was dominated by HLA-C-restricted CMV-specific TCR beta clonotypes, which also provided the single most frequent clonotype in two of eight donors.

The rearranged chain carries TRBV11-2 and TRBJ2-5, and 12 junctional nucleotides match TRBD2. Material: PBMCs. The clonotype originates from a human donor in good health (CMV status not recorded). Some clones in this sample may be carry-over from other donors' samples. The CDR3 loop reads CASSLLTSGRVETQYF. The DNA is as follows: TGTGCCAGCAGCCTCCTGACTAGCGGGAGAGTAGAGACCCAGTACTTC.